This T cell receptor (beta chain) was captured by sequencing in a study of vaccination and CD4 T cells after COVID-19. The overall study: Those taking part got two shots of either the BNT162b2 or the mRNA-1273 vaccine. Cellular stimulation was performed using overlapping spike peptides derived from SARS-CoV-2, HCoV-NL63, HCoV-OC43 and HCoV-229E.

Turning to this clonotype: What it recognizes is unknown.

Cultured CD4+ T cell DNA was sequenced using the Oncomine TCR Beta short-read assay. TCRdb passed the PCR reads through MiXCR, listing each CDR3 protein once. The sample shows around 6,000 distinct CDR3 sequences, 40% to 55% of them seen only once. Treatment of the sample: approximately 10-day PBMC culture with coronavirus spike peptide pools or control peptides (ViraFEST assay). These CD4+ T cells came from an unexposed donor, sampled before the COVID-19 pandemic (2011-2018). T cells were expanded with peptide pools, and expanded clonotypes were identified by TCR sequencing. If enough cells were available, CD4+ T cells from unexposed donors were probed with SARS-CoV-2 S/N and four cold-coronavirus spikes. The origin of this receptor is a human donor in good health. Sequenced input: CD4+ T cells from blood, cultured in vitro.

CDR3 protein: CATSMGTRIPRLEQFF. In DNA form, the CDR3 reads TGTGCCACCAGCATGGGGACGCGCATCCCGCGGTTAGAGCAGTTCTTC. The chain combines TRBV15 with TRBJ2-1; the D call may be TRBD1 or TRBD2 (5 bases each). Trimming cost V 4 bases and J 10 bases, with 23 bases left between them. This CDR3 is built from 16 residues. Per the germline V gene, CDR1 is LNHNV and CDR2 is YYDKDF (reference sequence). Full variable domain (outside the CDR3, taken from reference TRBV15 and TRBJ2-1): DAMVIQNPRYQVTQFGKPVTLSCSQTLNHNVMYWYQQKSSQAPKLLFHYYDKDFNNEADTPDNFQSRRPNTSFCFLDIRSPGLGDTAMYLCATSMGTRIPRLEQFFGPGTRLTVL.